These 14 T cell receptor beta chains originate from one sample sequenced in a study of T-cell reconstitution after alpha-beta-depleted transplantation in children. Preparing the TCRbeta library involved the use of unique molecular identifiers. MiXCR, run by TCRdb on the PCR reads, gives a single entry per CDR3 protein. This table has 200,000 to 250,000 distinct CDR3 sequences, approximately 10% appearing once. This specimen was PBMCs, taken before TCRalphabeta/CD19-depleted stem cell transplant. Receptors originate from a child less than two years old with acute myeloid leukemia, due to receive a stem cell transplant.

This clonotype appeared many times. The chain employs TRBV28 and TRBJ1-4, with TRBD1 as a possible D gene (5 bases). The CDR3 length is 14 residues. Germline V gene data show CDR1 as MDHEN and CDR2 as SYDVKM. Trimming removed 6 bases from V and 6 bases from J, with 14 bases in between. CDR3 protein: CASSSGTGYEKLFF. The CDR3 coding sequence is TGTGCCAGCAGCTCCGGGACGGGCTATGAAAAACTGTTTTTT.

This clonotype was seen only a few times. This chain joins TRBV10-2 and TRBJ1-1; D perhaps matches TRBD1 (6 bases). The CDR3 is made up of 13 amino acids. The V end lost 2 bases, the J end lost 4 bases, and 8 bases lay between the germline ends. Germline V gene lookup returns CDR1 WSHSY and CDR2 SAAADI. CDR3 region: CASSEQGSTEAFF. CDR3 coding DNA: TGCGCCAGCAGTGAGCAGGGGAGCACTGAAGCTTTCTTT.

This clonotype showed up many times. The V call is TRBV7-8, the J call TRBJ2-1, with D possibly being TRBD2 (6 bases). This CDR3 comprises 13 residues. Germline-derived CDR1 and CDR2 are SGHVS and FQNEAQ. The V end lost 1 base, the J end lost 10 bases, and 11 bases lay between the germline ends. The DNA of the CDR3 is TGTGCCAGCAGCTTAGGTCGGGCGGGGGAGCAGTTCTTC. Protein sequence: CASSLGRAGEQFF.

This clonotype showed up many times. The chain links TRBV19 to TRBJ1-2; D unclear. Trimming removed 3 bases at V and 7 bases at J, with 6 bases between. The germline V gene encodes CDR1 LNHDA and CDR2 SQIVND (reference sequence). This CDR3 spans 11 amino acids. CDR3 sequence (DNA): TGTGCCAGTAGTATTCAGGCTGGCTACACCTTC. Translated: CASSIQAGYTF.

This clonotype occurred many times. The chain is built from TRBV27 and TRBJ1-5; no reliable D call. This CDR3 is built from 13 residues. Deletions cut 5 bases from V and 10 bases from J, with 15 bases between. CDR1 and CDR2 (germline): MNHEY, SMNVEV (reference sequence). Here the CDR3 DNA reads TGTGCCAGCAGTCTCACCCGCCTCCGACCCCAGCATTTT. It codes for CASSLTRLRPQHF.

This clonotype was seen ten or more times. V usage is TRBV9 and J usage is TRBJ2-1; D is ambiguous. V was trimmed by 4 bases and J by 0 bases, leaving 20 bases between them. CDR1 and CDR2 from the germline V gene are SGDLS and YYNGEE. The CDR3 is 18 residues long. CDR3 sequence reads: CASSPPEVDLSSYNEQFF. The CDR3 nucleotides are TGTGCCAGCAGCCCCCCCGAAGTTGACCTGAGCTCCTACAATGAGCAGTTCTTC. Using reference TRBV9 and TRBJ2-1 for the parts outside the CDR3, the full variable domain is DSGVTQTPKHLITATGQRVTLRCSPRSGDLSVYWYQQSLDQGLQFLIQYYNGEERAKGNILERFSAQQFPDLHSELNLSSLELGDSALYFCASSPPEVDLSSYNEQFFGPGTRLTVL.

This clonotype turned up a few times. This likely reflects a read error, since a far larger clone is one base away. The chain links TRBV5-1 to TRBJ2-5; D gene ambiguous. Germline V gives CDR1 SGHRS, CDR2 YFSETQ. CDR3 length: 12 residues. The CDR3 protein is CAISFGGETQYF. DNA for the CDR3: TGCGCCATCAGCTTCGGTGGAGAGACCCAGTACTTC. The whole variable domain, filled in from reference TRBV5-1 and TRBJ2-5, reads KAGVTQTPRYLIKTRGQQVTLSCSPISGHRSVSWYQQTPGQGLQFLFEYFSETQRNKGNFPGRFSGRQFSNSRSEMNVSTLELGDSALYLCAISFGGETQYFGPGTRLLVL.

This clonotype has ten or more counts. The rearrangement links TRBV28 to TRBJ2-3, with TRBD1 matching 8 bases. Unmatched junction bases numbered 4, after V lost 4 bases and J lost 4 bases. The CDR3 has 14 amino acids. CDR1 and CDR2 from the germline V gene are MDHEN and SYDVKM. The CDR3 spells CASSSPQGADTQYF. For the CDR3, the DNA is TGTGCCAGCAGTTCCCCACAGGGGGCAGATACGCAGTATTTT.

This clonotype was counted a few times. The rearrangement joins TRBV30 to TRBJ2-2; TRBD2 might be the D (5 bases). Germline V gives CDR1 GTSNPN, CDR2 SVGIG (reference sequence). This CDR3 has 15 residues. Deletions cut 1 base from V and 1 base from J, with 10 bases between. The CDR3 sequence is CAWSGASQNTGELFF. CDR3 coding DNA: TGTGCCTGGAGTGGCGCTAGCCAGAACACCGGGGAGCTGTTTTTT.

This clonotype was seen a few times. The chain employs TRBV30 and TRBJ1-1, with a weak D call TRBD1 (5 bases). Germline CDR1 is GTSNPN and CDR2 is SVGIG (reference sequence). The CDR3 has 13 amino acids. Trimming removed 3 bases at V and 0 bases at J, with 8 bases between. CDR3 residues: CAWRGPVNTEAFF. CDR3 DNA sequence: TGTGCCTGGAGGGGGCCAGTGAACACTGAAGCTTTCTTT.

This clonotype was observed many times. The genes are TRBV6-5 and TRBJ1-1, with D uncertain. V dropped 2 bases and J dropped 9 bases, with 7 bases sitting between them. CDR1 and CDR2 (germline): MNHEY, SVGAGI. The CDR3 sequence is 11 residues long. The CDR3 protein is CASSYQRQAFF. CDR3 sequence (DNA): TGTGCCAGCAGTTACCAAAGGCAAGCTTTCTTT.

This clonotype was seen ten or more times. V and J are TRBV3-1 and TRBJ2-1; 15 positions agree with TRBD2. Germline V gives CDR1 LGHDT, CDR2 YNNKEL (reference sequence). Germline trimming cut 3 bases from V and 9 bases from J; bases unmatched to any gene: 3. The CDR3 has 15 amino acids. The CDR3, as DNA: TGTGCCAGCAGCCACGGACTAGCGGGAGGGACTGAGCAGTTCTTC. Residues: CASSHGLAGGTEQFF.

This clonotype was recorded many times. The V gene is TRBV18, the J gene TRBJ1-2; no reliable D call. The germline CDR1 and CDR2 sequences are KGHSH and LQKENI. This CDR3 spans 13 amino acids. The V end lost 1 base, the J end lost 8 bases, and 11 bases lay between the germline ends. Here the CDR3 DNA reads TGTGCCAGCTCACCACTCCCCCAGTCAGGCTACACCTTC. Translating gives CASSPLPQSGYTF.

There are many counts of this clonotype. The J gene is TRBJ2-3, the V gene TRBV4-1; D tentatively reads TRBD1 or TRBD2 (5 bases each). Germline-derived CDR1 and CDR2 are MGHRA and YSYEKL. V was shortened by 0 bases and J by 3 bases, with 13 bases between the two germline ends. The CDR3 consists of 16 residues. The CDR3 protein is CASSQDRAEGTDTQYF. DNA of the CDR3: TGCGCCAGCAGCCAAGACCGGGCCGAGGGGACAGATACGCAGTATTTT.